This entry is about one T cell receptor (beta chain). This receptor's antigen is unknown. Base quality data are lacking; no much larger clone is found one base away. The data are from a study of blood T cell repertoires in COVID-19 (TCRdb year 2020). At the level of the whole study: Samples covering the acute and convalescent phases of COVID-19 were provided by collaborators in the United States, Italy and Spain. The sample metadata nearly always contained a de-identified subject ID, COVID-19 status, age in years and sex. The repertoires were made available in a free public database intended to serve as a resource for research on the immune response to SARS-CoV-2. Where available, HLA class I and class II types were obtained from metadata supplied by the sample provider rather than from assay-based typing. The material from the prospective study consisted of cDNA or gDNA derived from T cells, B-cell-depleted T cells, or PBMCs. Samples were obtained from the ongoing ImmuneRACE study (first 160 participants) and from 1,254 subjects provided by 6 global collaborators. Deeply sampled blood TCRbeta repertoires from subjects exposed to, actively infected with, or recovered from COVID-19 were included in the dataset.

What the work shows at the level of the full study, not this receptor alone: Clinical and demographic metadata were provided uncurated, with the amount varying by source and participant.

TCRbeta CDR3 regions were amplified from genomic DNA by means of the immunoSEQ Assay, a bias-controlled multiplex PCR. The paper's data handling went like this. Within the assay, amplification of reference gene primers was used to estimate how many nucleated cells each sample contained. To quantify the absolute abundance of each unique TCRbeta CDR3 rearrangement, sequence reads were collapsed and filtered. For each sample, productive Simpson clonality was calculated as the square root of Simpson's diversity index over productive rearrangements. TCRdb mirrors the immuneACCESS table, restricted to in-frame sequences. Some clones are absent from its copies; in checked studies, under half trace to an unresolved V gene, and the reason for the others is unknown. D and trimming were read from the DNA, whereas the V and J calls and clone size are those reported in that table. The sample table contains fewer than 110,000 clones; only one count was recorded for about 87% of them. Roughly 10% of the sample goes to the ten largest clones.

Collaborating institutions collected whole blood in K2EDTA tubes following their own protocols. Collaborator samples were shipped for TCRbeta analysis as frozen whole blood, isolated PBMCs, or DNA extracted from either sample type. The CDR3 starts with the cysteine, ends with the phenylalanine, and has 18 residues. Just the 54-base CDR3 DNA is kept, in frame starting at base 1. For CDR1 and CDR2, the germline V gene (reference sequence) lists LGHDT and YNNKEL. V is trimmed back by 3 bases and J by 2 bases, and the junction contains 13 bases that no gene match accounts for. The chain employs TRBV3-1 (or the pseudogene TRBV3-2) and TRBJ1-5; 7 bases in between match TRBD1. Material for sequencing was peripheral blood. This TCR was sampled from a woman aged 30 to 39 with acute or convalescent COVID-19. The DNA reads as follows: TGTGCCAGCAGCCAGCCTGACAGGGCTTTACGCGGCAATCAGCCCCAGCATTTT. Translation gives CASSQPDRALRGNQPQHF.